One and the same sample provided the 21 T cell receptor beta chains below, sequenced in a study of T cells after somatic rescue of genetic block. Measured with immunoSEQ multiplex PCR; TCRdb has only the in-frame clones, and not every one. Among tens of thousands of clones listed, approximately 90% were seen once. The sample was peripheral blood mononuclear cells (PBMCs). These receptors came from a middle-aged man.

V and J are TRBV6-5 and TRBJ1-2; D is unresolved. Germline V lookup: CDR1 MNHEY, CDR2 SVGAGI. Trimming shortened V by 10 bases and J by 6 bases, and 15 bases separated the two germline ends. The CDR3 is 12 amino acids. CDR3 protein: CAISESGDGYTF. DNA for the CDR3: TGTGCCATCAGCGAGTCGGGAGATGGCTACACCTTC.

This chain uses TRBV7-2 with TRBJ2-7; D might be TRBD1 (6 bases). The CDR3 has 14 residues. CDR1 SGHTA and CDR2 FQGNSA come from the germline V gene. V was pared by 5 bases and J by 5 bases, with 16 bases between. Written as DNA, the CDR3 is TGTGCCAGCAGCCTGGCCCCAGGGGCTCACGAGCAGTACTTC. It is translated as CASSLAPGAHEQYF.

V usage is TRBV27 and J usage is TRBJ2-1; 9 bases line up with TRBD1. The CDR3 runs 16 residues. V trimming: 4 bases; J trimming: 4 bases; junction bases outside the gene matches: 8. Germline-derived CDR1 and CDR2 are MNHEY and SMNVEV (reference sequence). The CDR3 region is CASSSPSDRGYNEQFF. CDR3 nucleotides: TGTGCCAGCAGTTCACCATCGGACAGGGGTTACAATGAGCAGTTCTTC.

This chain uses TRBV30 with TRBJ2-2; unclear D gene. The CDR3 contains 12 residues. Trimming removed 2 bases at V and 3 bases at J, with 4 bases between. In germline, CDR1 is GTSNPN, CDR2 SVGIG (reference sequence). CDR3 nucleotides: TGTGCCTGGAGTCCAGACACCGGGGAGCTGTTTTTT. Amino acid sequence: CAWSPDTGELFF.

V usage is TRBV4-1 and J usage is TRBJ2-7; possible D gene TRBD2, 5 bases. Trimming took 0 bases from V and 1 from J, leaving 13 bases between them. The CDR3 spans 16 residues. From germline, CDR1 is MGHRA and CDR2 YSYEKL. CDR3 sequence: CASSQDAVRVSYEQYF. The DNA of the CDR3 is TGCGCCAGCAGCCAAGACGCAGTGAGGGTATCCTACGAGCAGTACTTC.

V gene TRBV19 combines with J gene TRBJ2-1; 7 bases agree with TRBD1. The J segment lost 2 bases and the V segment lost 7 bases, leaving 2 bases of the junction unmatched. The CDR3 sequence is 13 residues long. CDR1 is LNHDA, CDR2 SQIVND, per germline (reference sequence). DNA for the CDR3: TGTGCCAGTACGGGGACAGCCTACAATGAGCAGTTCTTC. Its protein is CASTGTAYNEQFF.

The chain combines TRBV19 with TRBJ2-1, with 8 bases fitting TRBD2. From germline, CDR1 is LNHDA and CDR2 SQIVND (reference sequence). The CDR3 sequence is 15 residues long. Trimming removed 4 bases from V and 7 bases from J; junction bases left unmatched: 9. The CDR3 loop is CASSNPGRVQNEQFF. DNA of the CDR3: TGTGCCAGTAGTAACCCCGGGAGGGTACAGAATGAGCAGTTCTTC.

V gene TRBV19 combines with J gene TRBJ2-5; D remains unclear. V lost 0 bases, J lost 0 bases, and 8 bases lay in between. Looked up from germline, CDR1 is LNHDA and CDR2 is SQIVND (reference sequence). CDR3 length: 15 amino acids. The CDR3 loop reads CASSIDRPNQETQYF. The CDR3 coding sequence is TGTGCCAGTAGTATAGATAGACCGAACCAAGAGACCCAGTACTTC.

The chain employs TRBV30 and TRBJ2-7; TRBD1 matches 8 bases. This CDR3 is built from 17 residues. V was pared by 0 bases and J by 4 bases, with 14 bases of the junction left unmatched. Germline CDR1 reads GTSNPN; CDR2 reads SVGIG (reference sequence). The CDR3 DNA is TGTGCCTGGAGTGTACCTTATATTGCAGGGGGCAAGTACGAGCAGTACTTC. This gives the protein CAWSVPYIAGGKYEQYF.

The V and J genes are TRBV10-3 and TRBJ1-1; D remains ambiguous. Trimming pared 0 bases from V and 4 bases from J, leaving 9 bases between. Germline CDR1 and CDR2: ENHRY and SYGVKD. The CDR3 has 14 amino acids. This CDR3 reads CAISESVSSTEAFF. In nucleotides, the CDR3 is TGTGCCATCAGTGAGTCTGTTTCGAGCACTGAAGCTTTCTTT.

The chain joins TRBV5-1 to TRBJ1-1; the D gene is possibly TRBD1 (5 bases). Looked up from germline, CDR1 is SGHRS and CDR2 is YFSETQ. The CDR3 spans 14 residues. V was cut by 4 bases and J by 5 bases, with 15 bases left in between. The CDR3, as DNA: TGCGCCAGCAGCACCTCAGGGAGGAGAACTGAAGCTTTCTTT. This translates into CASSTSGRRTEAFF.

V gene TRBV5-6 combines with J gene TRBJ1-5; 9 bases match TRBD1. Trimming cost V 3 bases and J 7 bases; bases outside gene matches: 5. The CDR3 spans 14 residues. The germline V gene encodes CDR1 SGHDT and CDR2 YYEEEE. This CDR3 reads CASSWGQGGQPQHF. The CDR3, as DNA: TGTGCCAGCAGCTGGGGACAGGGTGGGCAGCCCCAGCATTTT.

The chain is built from TRBV7-9 and TRBJ1-1; D is unresolved. The germline V gene encodes CDR1 SEHNR and CDR2 FQNEAQ (reference sequence). The V gene lost 6 bases and the J gene lost 4 bases, with 15 bases spanning the gap. The CDR3 sequence is 14 residues long. CDR3 coding DNA: TGTGCCAGCAGGGTACTGCAAGATGGCACTGAAGCTTTCTTT. This translates into CASRVLQDGTEAFF.

The chain uses TRBV25-1 and TRBJ2-7, with a possible D match to TRBD2 (6 bases). V lost 7 bases to trimming and J lost 4 bases, with 14 bases between them. CDR3 length: 13 residues. Germline loops: CDR1 MGHDK, CDR2 SYGVNS. The CDR3 DNA is TGTGCCAGCAAAGGACTCGGAGGGTACGAGCAGTACTTC. The encoded protein is CASKGLGGYEQYF.

The rearrangement uses TRBV6-5 and TRBJ1-6; D might be TRBD1 (5 bases). Germline values: CDR1 MNHEY, CDR2 SVGAGI. Trimming stripped 7 bases from V and 4 bases from J, with 8 bases between. This CDR3 has 13 amino acids. The CDR3 DNA is TGTGCCAGCACCAGGGAATATAATTCACCCCTCCACTTT. This translates into CASTREYNSPLHF.

J is TRBJ1-5 and V is TRBV15; maybe TRBD1 (5 bases). The V gene's germline CDR1 is LNHNV and CDR2 YYDKDF (reference sequence). This CDR3 contains 15 residues. Trimming took 0 bases from V and 6 from J, leaving 12 bases between them. CDR3 amino acids: CATSRDSRAGQPQHF. The CDR3 DNA is TGTGCCACCAGCAGAGATAGCAGGGCGGGTCAGCCCCAGCATTTT.

DNA of the CDR3: TGTGCCAGCAGTTCGACTCATACAGGGGACCCGTACGAGCAGTACTTC. Translating gives CASSSTHTGDPYEQYF. The J gene is TRBJ2-7, the V gene TRBV6-5; 7 bases line up with TRBD1. The junction had 13 bases not matched to a gene; V was cut back by 4 bases and J by 4 bases. The CDR3 totals 16 residues. Germline CDR1 and CDR2: MNHEY and SVGAGI.

The CDR3 DNA follows: TGTGCCAGCAGCGTATTGGACAGGGTGCATCCAGGAAACACCATATATTTT. Its translation: CASSVLDRVHPGNTIYF. This chain links TRBV9 with TRBJ1-3, with 8 bases matching TRBD1. Unmatched junction bases numbered 10, after V lost 1 base and J lost 4 bases. This CDR3 has 17 amino acids. Germline lookup yields CDR1 SGDLS and CDR2 YYNGEE. The full variable domain, with the rest looked up from reference TRBV9 and TRBJ1-3, is DSGVTQTPKHLITATGQRVTLRCSPRSGDLSVYWYQQSLDQGLQFLIQYYNGEERAKGNILERFSAQQFPDLHSELNLSSLELGDSALYFCASSVLDRVHPGNTIYFGEGSWLTVV.

V is TRBV19 and J is TRBJ2-1; 10 bases line up with TRBD2. Per the germline V gene, CDR1 is LNHDA and CDR2 is SQIVND (reference sequence). With V trimmed by 4 bases and J by 8 bases, 5 bases remained unmatched. This CDR3 contains 14 residues. The CDR3 loop reads CASSTSGGAYEQFF. Here the CDR3 DNA reads TGTGCCAGTAGTACCAGCGGGGGGGCCTATGAGCAGTTCTTC.

The chain recombines TRBV6-5 with TRBJ2-7; the match to TRBD1 covers 9 bases. The V gene's germline CDR1 is MNHEY and CDR2 SVGAGI. After removal of 2 bases from V and 1 base from J, the junction contained 3 bases not matched to a gene. The CDR3 has 15 amino acids. The CDR3 spells CASSYQTGGSYEQYF. The CDR3 DNA is TGTGCCAGCAGTTACCAGACAGGGGGGTCCTACGAGCAGTACTTC.

J is TRBJ1-2 and V is TRBV5-1; unclear D gene. Germline CDR1 and CDR2: SGHRS and YFSETQ. There are 15 residues in the CDR3. V was trimmed by 4 bases and J by 2 bases, leaving 15 bases between them. The CDR3 loop is CASSPEGRVNYGYTF. DNA for the CDR3: TGCGCCAGCAGCCCCGAGGGTAGGGTGAACTATGGCTACACCTTC.